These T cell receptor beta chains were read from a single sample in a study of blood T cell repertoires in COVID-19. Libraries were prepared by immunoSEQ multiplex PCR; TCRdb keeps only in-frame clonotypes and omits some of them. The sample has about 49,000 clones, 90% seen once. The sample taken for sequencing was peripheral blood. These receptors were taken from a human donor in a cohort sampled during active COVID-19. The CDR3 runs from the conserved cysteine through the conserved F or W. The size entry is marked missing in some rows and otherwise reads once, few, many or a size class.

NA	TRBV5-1	CASSQPGDGRSGYTF
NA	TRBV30	CAWSPYPEQYF
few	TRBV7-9	CASSLGRGYNEQFF
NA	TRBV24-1	CATRGAGEDQPQHF
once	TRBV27	CASSSRGQGRAEQFF
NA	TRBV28	CASSLVSGNEKLFF
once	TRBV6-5	CASGSRANQPQHF
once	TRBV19	CASRRGAKSPLHF
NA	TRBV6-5	CASSYSSGMRYEQYF
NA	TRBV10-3	CAISEGQKNTGELFF
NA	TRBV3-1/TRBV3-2	CASSLGRGGRPVSYNEQFF
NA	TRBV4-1	CASSLGTVDGYTF
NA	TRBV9	CASSGTPGLAADTQYF
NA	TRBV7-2	CASSNLMNTEAFF
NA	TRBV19	CASSTLALGQARAEAFF
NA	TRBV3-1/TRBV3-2	CASSQAATNEKLFF
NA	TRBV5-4	CASSPLPGDDEQFF
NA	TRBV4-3	CASSQDPIYGYTF
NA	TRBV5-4	CASSLIDRATDTQYF
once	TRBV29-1	CSVGIQGSADTQYF
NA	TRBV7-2	CASSLYFNPTGRYYGYTF
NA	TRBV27	CASSQPGAGNTEAFF
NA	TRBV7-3	CASSLKVGQGPWDF
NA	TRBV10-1	CASSEVGQGRDTQYF
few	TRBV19	CASGGPQPQHF
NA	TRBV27	CASSPGIYTDTQYF
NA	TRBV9	CASSPGPYGYTF